One TCR beta chain is described in this entry. This CDR3 has 14 amino acids. V trimming: 2 bases; J trimming: 8 bases; junction bases outside the gene matches: 6. Per the germline V gene, CDR1 is MGHRA and CDR2 is YSYEKL. The data originate from a study of T cell changes during pregnancy in multiple sclerosis. Measured with immunoSEQ multiplex PCR; TCRdb has only the in-frame clones, and not every one. The sample has around 50,000 clones, approximately 90% seen once. The chain uses TRBV4-1 and TRBJ2-1; 7 bases agree with TRBD2. The sequence was obtained from a female donor with multiple sclerosis, enrolled in a pregnancy study. The specimen was CD8+ T cells from peripheral blood mononuclear cells, collected in the second trimester of pregnancy. In DNA form, the CDR3 reads TGCGCCAGCAGCCAAACCGGGACTACTTATGAGCAGTTCTTC. Its protein is CASSQTGTTYEQFF.